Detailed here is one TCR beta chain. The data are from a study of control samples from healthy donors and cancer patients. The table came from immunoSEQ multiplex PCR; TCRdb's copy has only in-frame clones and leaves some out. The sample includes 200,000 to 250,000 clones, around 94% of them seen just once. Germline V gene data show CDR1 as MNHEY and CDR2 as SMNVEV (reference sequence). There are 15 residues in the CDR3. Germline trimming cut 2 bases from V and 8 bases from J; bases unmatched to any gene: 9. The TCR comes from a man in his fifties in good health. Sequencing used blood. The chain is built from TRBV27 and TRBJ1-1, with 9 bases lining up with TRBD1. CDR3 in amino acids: CASSLKAVGTGEAFF. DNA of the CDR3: TGTGCCAGCAGTTTAAAGGCGGTGGGGACAGGGGAAGCTTTCTTT.